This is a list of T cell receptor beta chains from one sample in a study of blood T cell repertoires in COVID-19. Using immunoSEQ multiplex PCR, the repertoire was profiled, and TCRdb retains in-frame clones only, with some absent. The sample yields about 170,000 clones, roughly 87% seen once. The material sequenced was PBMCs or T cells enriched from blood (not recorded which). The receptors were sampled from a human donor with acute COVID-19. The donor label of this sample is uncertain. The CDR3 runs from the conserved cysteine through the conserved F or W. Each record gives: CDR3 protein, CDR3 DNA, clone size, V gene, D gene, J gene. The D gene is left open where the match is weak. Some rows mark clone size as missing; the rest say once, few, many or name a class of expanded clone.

CATSDALGLAKSSYNEQFF | TGTGCCACCAGTGATGCCCTGGGACTAGCTAAGAGCTCCTACAATGAGCAGTTCTTC | NA | TRBV24-1 | TRBD2 | TRBJ2-1
CASSMGRGDEQYF | TGTGCCAGTAGTATGGGCAGGGGGGACGAGCAGTACTTC | NA | TRBV19 | NA | TRBJ2-7
CASSLEVLAAYNEQFF | TGCGCCAGCAGCTTGGAGGTCCTAGCGGCCTACAATGAGCAGTTCTTC | NA | TRBV5-1 | TRBD2 | TRBJ2-1
CAWSVIGVNTEAFF | TGTGCCTGGAGTGTGATCGGGGTGAACACTGAAGCTTTCTTT | NA | TRBV30 | NA | TRBJ1-1
CASSLGTAGASSTDTQYF | TGTGCCAGCAGCTTAGGTACAGCGGGGGCCTCTAGCACAGATACGCAGTATTTT | NA | TRBV7-8 | TRBD2 | TRBJ2-3
CARRGGDGYTF | TGTGCCAGACGCGGGGGGGATGGCTACACCTTC | NA | TRBV2 | NA | TRBJ1-2
CASRLGTSGGTEQFF | TGTGCCAGTCGACTCGGGACTAGCGGGGGGACTGAGCAGTTCTTC | NA | TRBV7-8 | TRBD2 | TRBJ2-1
CASSTPQGRGYTF | TGTGCCAGCAGTACCCCACAGGGCCGCGGCTACACCTTC | few | TRBV25-1 | NA | TRBJ1-2
CASSYSGQSNEKLFF | TGTGCCAGCAGTTACTCGGGGCAGAGTAATGAAAAACTGTTTTTT | NA | TRBV6-5 | NA | TRBJ1-4
CASSTTGGRGSQTQYF | TGTGCCAGCAGTACCACGGGGGGGCGCGGTTCCCAGACCCAGTACTTC | NA | TRBV28 | TRBD2 | TRBJ2-5
CASSLRYRAETQYF | TGTGCCAGCAGCTTGCGCTACAGGGCGGAGACCCAGTACTTC | NA | TRBV5-4 | NA | TRBJ2-5
CASSLPTGDTQYF | TGCGCCAGCAGCCTCCCGACAGGAGATACGCAGTATTTT | NA | TRBV4-1 | NA | TRBJ2-3
CATSQTSGELTQYF | TGTGCCACCAGCCAGACTAGCGGGGAACTTACGCAGTATTTT | NA | TRBV24-1 | TRBD2 | TRBJ2-3
CATSRGTHRVGGELFF | TGTGCCACCAGCAGAGGAACCCACAGGGTTGGCGGGGAGCTGTTTTTT | NA | TRBV15 | NA | TRBJ2-2
CASSIDLESPTGTEAFF | TGTGCCAGTAGTATAGATCTAGAATCCCCGACAGGGACTGAAGCTTTCTTT | NA | TRBV19 | TRBD1 | TRBJ1-1
CASSHTGQQSVGNTIYF | TGTGCCAGCAGCCACACGGGACAGCAAAGCGTCGGAAACACCATATATTTT | many | TRBV2 | TRBD1 | TRBJ1-3
CASSRDRGRSYGYTF | TGCGCCAGCAGCAGGGACAGGGGGCGCAGCTATGGCTACACCTTC | once | TRBV5-1 | TRBD1 | TRBJ1-2
CASSLGTSGGTDTQYF | TGCGCCAGCAGCCTGGGGACTAGCGGGGGCACAGATACGCAGTATTTT | NA | TRBV4-1 | TRBD2 | TRBJ2-3
CASNGDYGYTF | TGTGCCAGCAACGGGGACTATGGCTACACCTTC | NA | TRBV6-5 | NA | TRBJ1-2
CASSQEGLSNQPQHF | TGCGCCAGCAGCCAAGAGGGACTGAGCAATCAGCCCCAGCATTTT | NA | TRBV4-1 | NA | TRBJ1-5
CASSLWATDTQYF | TGTGCCAGCAGCTTATGGGCTACAGATACGCAGTATTTT | few | TRBV7-3 | NA | TRBJ2-3
CASRFGSNYGYTF | TGTGCCAGCCGATTCGGGTCCAACTATGGCTACACCTTC | NA | TRBV27 | NA | TRBJ1-2
CASSLGDRGPNSPLHF | TGTGCCAGCAGCTTAGGGGACAGGGGGCCTAATTCACCCCTCCACTTT | NA | TRBV7-2 | TRBD1 | TRBJ1-6
CASSSPGTVGDYGYTF | TGTGCCAGCAGTAGTCCGGGGACAGTGGGTGACTATGGCTACACCTTC | NA | TRBV21-1 | NA | TRBJ1-2
CASSLYRGPSSGNTIYF | TGTGCCAGCAGTCTGTACAGGGGGCCCAGCTCTGGAAACACCATATATTTT | few | TRBV6-6 | TRBD1 | TRBJ1-3
CASSLTGKFAEAFF | TGTGCCAGCAGCTTGACAGGGAAGTTCGCTGAAGCTTTCTTT | NA | TRBV5-6 | NA | TRBJ1-1
CASSTSSGGADTQYF | TGCGCCAGCAGCACTTCTAGCGGGGGGGCGGATACGCAGTATTTT | once | TRBV5-1 | TRBD2 | TRBJ2-3
CSASLVETQYF | TGCAGTGCTAGCTTAGTAGAGACCCAGTACTTC | NA | TRBV20-1 | NA | TRBJ2-5
CSAPSTGEGGYTF | TGCAGCGCCCCATCGACAGGGGAAGGCGGCTACACCTTC | NA | TRBV29-1 | TRBD1 | TRBJ1-2
CASSYSSGVYRETQYF | TGTGCCAGCAGCTACAGTAGCGGGGTATATCGTGAGACCCAGTACTTC | NA | TRBV9 | TRBD2 | TRBJ2-5
CSVESPGTGGIATEAFF | TGCAGCGTTGAGAGTCCCGGGACAGGGGGAATCGCAACTGAAGCTTTCTTT | NA | TRBV29-1 | TRBD1 | TRBJ1-1
CASSLGRGIDTEAFF | TGCGCCAGCAGCTTGGGTAGGGGGATTGACACTGAAGCTTTCTTT | NA | TRBV5-1 | NA | TRBJ1-1
CAWRSRSYEQYF | TGTGCCTGGAGGAGTCGGAGCTACGAGCAGTACTTC | NA | TRBV30 | NA | TRBJ2-7
CASSEGAGGFYEQYF | TGTGCCAGCAGCGAAGGAGCGGGGGGCTTCTACGAGCAGTACTTC | NA | TRBV7-2 | TRBD2 | TRBJ2-7
CAISRTSGDFYNEQFF | TGTGCCATCAGTAGGACTAGCGGGGATTTCTACAATGAGCAGTTCTTC | NA | TRBV10-3 | TRBD2 | TRBJ2-1
CASGLWPRGTGELFF | TGTGCCAGCGGCCTGTGGCCCCGGGGCACCGGGGAGCTGTTTTTT | NA | TRBV3-1/TRBV3-2 | NA | TRBJ2-2
CASRDRGNEQYF | TGTGCCAGCCGGGACAGGGGAAACGAGCAGTACTTC | NA | TRBV12-3/TRBV12-4 | TRBD1 | TRBJ2-7